This T cell receptor beta chain stems from a study of identical twins. The study, taken as a whole, reports: Abundant beta clonotypes from cord blood bore fewer insertions; memory repertoires lacked this pattern. Because invariant MAIT and iNKT cells could be present, zero-insertion analyses could be partly confounded.

TCRdb redid the calling of the 5' RACE reads with MiXCR, one entry per CDR3 protein. The sample records under 250,000 distinct CDR3 sequences, around 6.8% being singletons. This clonotype appeared many times. Its cognate antigen is unknown. This same sample was also taken into another study, of yellow fever vaccine responses in identical twins. This second study notes: As reported, the vaccine T cell response of twins seemed partly convergent and partly personalized.

The specimen sequenced was memory (CD45RO+) T cells sorted from blood. The receptor comes from a woman aged 18-35 years in good health.

CDR3 protein: CASSGTTYNEQFF. CDR3 sequence (DNA): TGCGCCAGCAGCGGTACTACCTACAATGAGCAGTTCTTC. This rearrangement joins TRBV5-1 to TRBJ2-1; D call uncertain. The V end lost 4 bases, the J end lost 2 bases, and 7 bases lay between the germline ends. CDR3 length equals 13 residues. The V gene's germline CDR1 is SGHRS and CDR2 YFSETQ.